The T cell receptor (beta chain) described here comes from a study of tissue T cells after allogeneic stem cell transplantation. In the study overall: Smaller viable blood or marrow samples skipped sorting for direct DNA extraction.

TCRdb's copy holds only in-frame clones and misses some; the assay was immunoSEQ multiplex PCR. The sample lists 25,000 or so clones, under 95% occurring once. Study conclusions and caveats: Motif-based clustering found tissue-specific repertoire signatures shared across patients, though few clones were shared.

Trimming took off 2 bases at V and 0 bases at J, with 14 bases between the two ends. The germline V gene has CDR1 SQVTM and CDR2 ANQGSEA. This CDR3 spans 15 amino acids. Remarks on this clone: Antigen: not known.

The J gene is TRBJ2-7, the V gene TRBV29-1, with D tentatively TRBD1 or TRBD2 (5 bases each). The source was blood, collected before transplantation. The TCR was taken from an older male donor who later had graft-versus-host disease after an allogeneic stem cell transplant. The CDR3 bases are TGCAGCGTTGAACTCCAACGGGACCGCTCCTACGAGCAGTACTTC. Translated: CSVELQRDRSYEQYF.